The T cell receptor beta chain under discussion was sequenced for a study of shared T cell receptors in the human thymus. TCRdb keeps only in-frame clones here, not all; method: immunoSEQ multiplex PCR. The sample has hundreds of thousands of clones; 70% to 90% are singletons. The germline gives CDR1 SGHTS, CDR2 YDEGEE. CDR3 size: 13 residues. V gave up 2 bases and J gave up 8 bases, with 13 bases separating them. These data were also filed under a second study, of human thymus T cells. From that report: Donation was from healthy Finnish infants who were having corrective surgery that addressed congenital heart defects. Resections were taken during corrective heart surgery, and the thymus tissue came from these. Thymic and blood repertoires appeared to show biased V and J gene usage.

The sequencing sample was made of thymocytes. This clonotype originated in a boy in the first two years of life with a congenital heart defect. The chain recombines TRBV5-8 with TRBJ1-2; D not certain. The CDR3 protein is CASSFRVSYGYTF. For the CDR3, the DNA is TGTGCCAGCAGCTTCCGAGTCTCCTACGGCTACACCTTC.